This entry lists 14 T cell receptor beta chains sequenced from one sample in a study of cytomegalovirus exposure and HLA in healthy donors. A multiplex PCR was run with 60 Vbeta primers and 13 Jbeta primers. The protocol was immunoSEQ multiplex PCR, while the TCRdb copy is restricted to in-frame clones and leaves out a portion. The sample has around 150,000 clones, about two thirds seen once; the top ten hold approximately 2.8%. The sequenced material came from PBMCs. The receptors come from a woman in her twenties or thirties in good health and CMV-seronegative.

The J gene is TRBJ1-1, the V gene TRBV25-1; 9 positions agree with TRBD1. Germline CDR1 MGHDK, CDR2 SYGVNS. V shed 3 bases and J 12 bases; nucleotides not matched to a gene: 8. This CDR3 comprises 13 residues. The CDR3 here is CASSDPGTGRSFF. Written as DNA, the CDR3 is TGTGCCAGCAGTGACCCCGGGACAGGGCGATCTTTCTTT.

J is TRBJ1-5 and V is TRBV2, with 8 positions matching TRBD1. The CDR3 is 14 amino acids. Trimming took 5 bases from V and 3 from J; bases not matched to a gene: 3. Per germline, CDR1 SNHLY and CDR2 FYNNEI. CDR3 residues: CASSQGANNQPQHF. CDR3 DNA: TGTGCCAGCAGTCAGGGGGCTAACAATCAGCCCCAGCATTTT.

This chain joins TRBV4-2 and TRBJ1-2; 7 bases line up with TRBD1. The CDR3 has 16 amino acids. Germline V gene sequence: CDR1 LGHNA, CDR2 YNFKEQ. The V segment lost 1 base and the J segment 7 bases; nucleotides outside the gene matches: 12. CDR3 coding DNA: TGTGCCAGCAGCCAAGCCGGGACAGAATATATCTTTGGCTACACCTTC. This translates into CASSQAGTEYIFGYTF.

The chain employs TRBV10-3 and TRBJ2-1, with 13 positions matching TRBD2. Trimming at V came to 4 bases and at J to 8 bases, leaving 11 bases not matched to a gene. Germline loops: CDR1 ENHRY, CDR2 SYGVKD. The CDR3 runs to 17 residues. The CDR3 spells CAISAWTSGGPGDEQFF. In nucleotides, the CDR3 is TGTGCCATCAGTGCCTGGACTAGCGGGGGCCCCGGGGATGAGCAGTTCTTC.

The chain carries TRBV9 and TRBJ1-2; D is uncertain. CDR1 SGDLS and CDR2 YYNGEE come from the germline V gene. The CDR3 runs to 13 residues. Trimming cost V 2 bases and J 4 bases, with 9 bases left between them. The CDR3 DNA sequence: TGTGCCAGCAGCGTTTCCCCCGGCTATGGCTACACCTTC. Translation gives CASSVSPGYGYTF.

This clone was seen a few times. The rearrangement uses TRBV7-2 and TRBJ2-7, with 9 positions matching TRBD2. The CDR3 extends over 15 amino acids. Germline V lookup: CDR1 SGHTA, CDR2 FQGNSA. Trimming took 1 base from V and 2 from J; bases not matched to a gene: 3. DNA of the CDR3: TGTGCCAGCAGCTTAGATGGCGGGAGGGCCTACGAGCAGTACTTC. Translation gives CASSLDGGRAYEQYF. Using reference TRBV7-2 and TRBJ2-7 for the parts outside the CDR3, the full variable domain is GAGVSQSPSNKVTEKGKDVELRCDPISGHTALYWYRQSLGQGLEFLIYFQGNSAPDKSGLPSDRFSAERTGGSVSTLTIQRTQQEDSAVYLCASSLDGGRAYEQYFGPGTRLTVT.

The rearrangement joins TRBV7-2 to TRBJ1-3; D uncertain. V gave up 1 base and J gave up 0 bases, with 13 bases separating them. Germline V lookup: CDR1 SGHTA, CDR2 FQGNSA. This CDR3 spans 17 amino acids. CDR3 loop: CASSLVTPGHSGNTIYF. The CDR3 DNA follows: TGTGCCAGCAGCTTAGTAACCCCAGGCCACTCTGGAAACACCATATATTTT.

J is TRBJ1-1 and V is TRBV7-2; D is undetermined. Trimming pared 2 bases from V and 4 bases from J, leaving 8 bases between. CDR1 and CDR2 (germline): SGHTA, FQGNSA. This CDR3 is 13 amino acids long. CDR3 DNA: TGTGCCAGCAGCTTACGTCGGGGCACTGAAGCTTTCTTT. Amino acid sequence: CASSLRRGTEAFF.

The rearrangement joins TRBV5-4 to TRBJ1-1; D gene ambiguous. Trimming shortened V by 0 bases and J by 8 bases, and 8 bases separated the two germline ends. There are 12 residues in the CDR3. Germline loops: CDR1 SGHNT, CDR2 YYREEE (reference sequence). The DNA of the CDR3 is TGTGCCAGCAGCTTGGATGTGACAGAAGCTTTCTTT. It yields the protein CASSLDVTEAFF. The entire variable domain, with the rest obtained from reference TRBV5-4 and TRBJ1-1, is as follows: ETGVTQSPTHLIKTRGQQVTLRCSSQSGHNTVSWYQQALGQGPQFIFQYYREEENGRGNFPPRFSGLQFPNYSSELNVNALELDDSALYLCASSLDVTEAFFGQGTRLTVV.

This clone has just one count. This sequence joins TRBV28 and TRBJ2-7, with D possibly matching TRBD2 (6 bases). This CDR3 has 12 residues. Germline values: CDR1 MDHEN, CDR2 SYDVKM. Trimming took 4 bases from V and 7 from J, leaving 11 bases between them. The DNA of the CDR3 is TGTGCCAGCAGTTCCGGAGGGGAAGAGCAGTACTTC. Translating gives CASSSGGEEQYF.

This chain joins TRBV7-9 and TRBJ1-4; no clear D gene. CDR3 size: 14 residues. The ends were cut back, 1 base at V and 12 bases at J, with 15 bases in the middle. Germline CDR1 SEHNR, CDR2 FQNEAQ (reference sequence). The CDR3 is CASSLGNLPRELFF. DNA for the CDR3: TGTGCCAGCAGCTTAGGTAACCTGCCGCGGGAACTGTTTTTT.

The V call is TRBV14, the J call TRBJ1-3, with D possibly matching TRBD1 (5 bases). With 10 bases removed from V and 8 bases from J, the gap between germline ends came to 12 bases. Germline CDR1 SGHDN, CDR2 FVKESK. This CDR3 is built from 11 residues. This CDR3 is CATRRGDTIYF. The DNA for the CDR3 is TGTGCCACCCGGAGGGGCGACACCATATATTTT. Using reference TRBV14 and TRBJ1-3 for the parts outside the CDR3, the full variable domain is EAGVTQFPSHSVIEKGQTVTLRCDPISGHDNLYWYRRVMGKEIKFLLHFVKESKQDESGMPNNRFLAERTGGTYSTLKVQPAELEDSGVYFCATRRGDTIYFGEGSWLTVV.

The chain has TRBV4-1 and TRBJ2-7, with TRBD1 as a possible D gene (6 bases). The CDR3 sequence is 16 residues long. CDR1 and CDR2 (germline): MGHRA, YSYEKL. The germline V and J ends were trimmed by 4 bases and 5 bases, with 21 bases remaining between them. The CDR3 region is CASSPSQGSLVHEQYF. The DNA of the CDR3 is TGCGCCAGCAGCCCCTCACAGGGAAGCTTAGTCCACGAGCAGTACTTC.

In this sample, this clone turned up a few times. This chain joins TRBV9 and TRBJ2-5; the D gene is possibly TRBD2 (5 bases). CDR3 length: 15 residues. The germline CDR1 and CDR2 sequences are SGDLS and YYNGEE. V was pared by 4 bases and J by 5 bases, with 18 bases between. The CDR3 sequence is CASSPQVVEAETQYF. For the CDR3, the DNA is TGTGCCAGCAGCCCCCAAGTGGTGGAGGCTGAGACCCAGTACTTC.